These 25 T cell receptor beta chains share one sample of origin, sequenced in a study of PD-1 blockade in classical Hodgkin lymphoma. Every patient was affected by relapse after autologous stem cell transplantation, while exposure to brentuximab vedotin was not uniform. Only in-frame clones appear in the TCRdb table, and some are missing; sequencing was by immunoSEQ multiplex PCR. This sample has tens of thousands of clones; about nine tenths occur once, and the top ten carry approximately 10%. The sample consisted of peripheral blood mononuclear cells (PBMCs), taken at baseline. Source of these receptors: a human donor with classical Hodgkin lymphoma.

This sequence joins TRBV5-4 and TRBJ1-4; TRBD1 matches at 8 bases. The CDR3 spans 15 residues. Trimming removed 4 bases from V and 1 base from J; junction bases left unmatched: 3. CDR1 is SGHNT and CDR2 is YYREEE in the germline V gene (reference sequence). The CDR3 is CASSPGTGTNEKLFF. The DNA for the CDR3 is TGTGCCAGCAGCCCAGGGACAGGAACTAATGAAAAACTGTTTTTT.

This clone turned up a few times. The chain has TRBV7-9 and TRBJ2-7; 9 bases line up with TRBD1. Germline CDR1 reads SEHNR; CDR2 reads FQNEAQ (reference sequence). This CDR3 is built from 16 residues. Germline trimming cut 6 bases from V and 0 bases from J; bases unmatched to any gene: 9. In nucleotides, the CDR3 is TGTGCCAGCAGTTTAACCGGGACAGGGATCTCCTACGAGCAGTACTTC. This sequence encodes CASSLTGTGISYEQYF.

The rearrangement links TRBV2 to TRBJ2-7; 8 positions match TRBD1. Germline assignment: CDR1 SNHLY and CDR2 FYNNEI. This CDR3 is built from 15 residues. After removal of 7 bases from V and 0 bases from J, the junction contained 8 bases not matched to a gene. The CDR3 region has the DNA TGTGCCAGCAACCAGGACAGGGCGAGCTCCTACGAGCAGTACTTC. It translates to CASNQDRASSYEQYF.

CDR3 in amino acids: CASSRSEETQYF. CDR3 nucleotide sequence: TGTGCCAGCAGTAGGTCGGAGGAGACCCAGTACTTC. The chain carries TRBV6-1 and TRBJ2-5; no definite D call. Trimming cost V 5 bases and J 5 bases, with 9 bases left between them. The CDR3 is made up of 12 amino acids. Germline assignment: CDR1 MNHNS and CDR2 SASEGT.

The chain is built from TRBV9 and TRBJ2-5; D remains ambiguous. Per the germline V gene, CDR1 is SGDLS and CDR2 is YYNGEE. This CDR3 is built from 13 residues. V was shortened by 4 bases and J by 0 bases, with 7 bases between the two germline ends. The CDR3 region is CASSSPYQETQYF. The CDR3 bases are TGTGCCAGCAGCTCCCCGTACCAAGAGACCCAGTACTTC.

The chain uses TRBV11-3 and TRBJ2-3, with 15 bases matching TRBD2. Trimming cost V 0 bases and J 6 bases; bases outside gene matches: 10. CDR1 is SGHNT and CDR2 is YENEEA in the germline V gene. The CDR3 length is 19 residues. CDR3 sequence (DNA): TGTGCCAGCAGCTTAGATCCTCCGGGACTAGCGGGAGGAGGTGATACGCAGTATTTT. Translating gives CASSLDPPGLAGGGDTQYF.

The chain links TRBV6-6 to TRBJ1-4; TRBD1 might be the D (5 bases). The CDR3 consists of 14 residues. Trimming shortened V by 7 bases and J by 7 bases, and 16 bases separated the two germline ends. Germline lookup yields CDR1 MNHNY and CDR2 SVGAGI (reference sequence). CDR3 bases: TGTGCCAGCACCTCCGTAGGGGCAGGTGAAAAACTGTTTTTT. Protein: CASTSVGAGEKLFF.

The chain joins TRBV28 to TRBJ2-3; D may be TRBD2 (5 bases). In germline, CDR1 is MDHEN, CDR2 SYDVKM. The germline V and J ends were trimmed by 10 bases and 1 base, with 15 bases remaining between them. The CDR3 sequence is 14 residues long. CDR3 sequence (DNA): TGTGCCATTCTCCGAGGGTGGGGCACAGATACGCAGTATTTT. It specifies CAILRGWGTDTQYF.

This clone has only one observation. The chain links TRBV2 to TRBJ2-7; no firm D call. There are 12 residues in the CDR3. Germline V gives CDR1 SNHLY, CDR2 FYNNEI. Trimming pared 6 bases from V and 3 bases from J, leaving 9 bases between. CDR3 sequence (DNA): TGTGCCAGCAGCCAGGATCTCTACGAGCAGTACTTC. Its translation is CASSQDLYEQYF.

J is TRBJ2-3 and V is TRBV10-3; 7 bases are shared with TRBD2. Looked up from germline, CDR1 is ENHRY and CDR2 is SYGVKD. This CDR3 is built from 16 residues. With 0 bases clipped from V and 4 bases from J, the junction kept 7 bases outside the gene matches. In DNA, the CDR3 is TGTGCCATCAGTGAGTCGGGCGGGAGCGGCCCAGATACGCAGTATTTT. This sequence encodes CAISESGGSGPDTQYF.

The rearrangement links TRBV5-8 to TRBJ2-7; D tentatively fits TRBD1 or TRBD2 (5 bases each). CDR1 and CDR2 (germline): SGHTS, YDEGEE. CDR3 length equals 15 residues. Trimming took off 0 bases at V and 6 bases at J, with 16 bases between the two ends. The DNA for the CDR3 is TGTGCCAGCAGCTTGGGTGGTCGGGGCCTAGGCGAGCAGTACTTC. Protein: CASSLGGRGLGEQYF.

V usage is TRBV11-3 and J usage is TRBJ2-3; 8 bases fit TRBD1. V was pared by 0 bases and J by 5 bases, with 1 base of the junction left unmatched. The CDR3 has 14 residues. Germline V gene data show CDR1 as SGHNT and CDR2 as YENEEA. The CDR3 bases are TGTGCCAGCAGCTTAGACAGGGGGCAAGATACGCAGTATTTT. Translated, it gives CASSLDRGQDTQYF.

DNA for the CDR3: TGTGCCAGCAGCTTGGCTGGAGGGACAGGGGACTATGGCTACACCTTC. As protein: CASSLAGGTGDYGYTF. The chain combines TRBV5-6 with TRBJ1-2; 10 bases map to TRBD1. CDR3 length equals 16 residues. The junction had 5 bases not matched to a gene; V was cut back by 0 bases and J by 3 bases. Looked up from germline, CDR1 is SGHDT and CDR2 is YYEEEE.

The genes are TRBV7-3 and TRBJ2-3, with TRBD2 identical over 8 bases. The CDR3 totals 14 residues. Trimming cost V 5 bases and J 0 bases; bases outside gene matches: 1. Germline CDR1 is SGHTA and CDR2 is FQGTGA. The CDR3 loop is CASSLAGSTDTQYF. In DNA, the CDR3 is TGTGCCAGCAGCCTAGCGGGTAGCACAGATACGCAGTATTTT. Supplemented by reference TRBV7-3 and TRBJ2-3, the full variable domain reads GAGVSQTPSNKVTEKGKYVELRCDPISGHTALYWYRQSLGQGPEFLIYFQGTGAADDSGLPNDRFFAVRPEGSVSTLKIQRTERGDSAVYLCASSLAGSTDTQYFGPGTRLTVL.

V is TRBV12-5 and J is TRBJ1-2, with D possibly matching TRBD1 (5 bases). CDR1 is LGHNT and CDR2 is FRNRAP in the germline V gene. V was pared by 7 bases and J by 8 bases, with 14 bases between. The length of the CDR3 is 12 residues. The CDR3 nucleotides read TGTGCTAGTGCCCTTTCGGGGGGAGGCTACACCTTC. Encoded protein: CASALSGGGYTF.

This clone showed up just once. The chain is built from TRBV2 and TRBJ2-7, with TRBD1 matching over 7 bases. The germline V gene has CDR1 SNHLY and CDR2 FYNNEI. The CDR3 is made up of 15 amino acids. J was trimmed by 1 base and V by 3 bases; bases with no gene match: 6. The CDR3, as DNA: TGTGCCAGCAGTGAGAGCCAGGGGGTATCCTACGAGCAGTACTTC. Translated: CASSESQGVSYEQYF.

This chain links TRBV6-5 with TRBJ1-2; possibly TRBD1 for D (6 bases). The V and J ends lost 0 bases and 4 bases respectively, with 12 bases between them. Germline V gene lookup returns CDR1 MNHEY and CDR2 SVGAGI. There are 15 residues in the CDR3. The CDR3 DNA reads TGTGCCAGCAGTTACTCGACGGGGGGGCTCTATGGCTACACCTTC. Translated, it gives CASSYSTGGLYGYTF.

This CDR3 is CASDRGDSGANVLTF. The CDR3 region has the DNA TGTGCCAGTGACAGGGGGGACTCTGGGGCCAACGTCCTGACTTTC. The rearrangement links TRBV19 to TRBJ2-6, with 9 bases lining up with TRBD1. The CDR3 has 15 amino acids. The V and J ends lost 8 bases and 0 bases, in that order; junction bases with no gene match: 2. The germline V gene encodes CDR1 LNHDA and CDR2 SQIVND (reference sequence).

V gene TRBV27 combines with J gene TRBJ2-7; 11 bases are a match to TRBD2. CDR1 and CDR2 from the germline V gene are MNHEY and SMNVEV (reference sequence). Germline trimming cut 6 bases from V and 3 bases from J; bases unmatched to any gene: 16. This CDR3 is built from 18 residues. CDR3 region: CASRLSGLAVFECYEQYF. The DNA for the CDR3 is TGTGCCAGCAGACTATCGGGACTAGCGGTTTTCGAGTGCTACGAGCAGTACTTC.

This clone has a single count. This chain links TRBV5-4 with TRBJ2-2; 8 bases are a match to TRBD1. This CDR3 contains 16 residues. From germline, CDR1 is SGHNT and CDR2 YYREEE (reference sequence). V dropped 4 bases and J dropped 6; count of bases not matched to a gene: 11. CDR3 DNA sequence: TGTGCCAGCAGCCCAGGGGGCCTTGTCGAGGCCGGGGAGCTGTTTTTT. Translation: CASSPGGLVEAGELFF.

The genes are TRBV6-5 and TRBJ1-2; no clear D gene. CDR3 length: 13 residues. Germline V gene data show CDR1 as MNHEY and CDR2 as SVGAGI. V lost 4 bases and J lost 4, with 10 bases in between. CDR3 sequence (DNA): TGTGCCAGCAGTTCACTTCAGAGCTATGGCTACACCTTC. Translation: CASSSLQSYGYTF.

The chain employs TRBV6-5 and TRBJ2-5; 9 bases are shared with TRBD1. V shed 7 bases and J 1 base; nucleotides not matched to a gene: 7. The CDR3 has 15 amino acids. Per germline, CDR1 MNHEY and CDR2 SVGAGI. CDR3 in DNA: TGTGCCAGCACTCGGACAGGGGACGGCCAAGAGACCCAGTACTTC. Its protein is CASTRTGDGQETQYF.

This chain uses TRBV7-9 with TRBJ2-1; TRBD2 matches 12 bases. V dropped 3 bases and J dropped 0; count of bases not matched to a gene: 9. The CDR3 consists of 19 residues. Germline V gene lookup returns CDR1 SEHNR and CDR2 FQNEAQ (reference sequence). The DNA for the CDR3 is TGTGCCAGCAGCTTTCTAGCGGGAGGGCCCTCGGACTCCTACAATGAGCAGTTCTTC. It is translated as CASSFLAGGPSDSYNEQFF.

The CDR3 DNA reads TGTGCCAGCGAAGGCCTAGGGAACACCGGGGAGCTGTTTTTT. It encodes CASEGLGNTGELFF. The V gene is TRBV25-1, the J gene TRBJ2-2; D unclear. CDR1 and CDR2 (germline): MGHDK, SYGVNS. The V end lost 8 bases, the J end lost 1 base, and 11 bases lay between the germline ends. The CDR3 has 14 amino acids.

This chain connects TRBV6-5 to TRBJ2-1, with D possibly matching TRBD1 (5 bases). The CDR3 is made up of 15 amino acids. V was pared by 2 bases and J by 8 bases, with 16 bases between. CDR1 is MNHEY and CDR2 is SVGAGI in the germline V gene. The DNA of the CDR3 is TGTGCCAGCAGTTACGCCCTCCAGGGATTCGATGAGCAGTTCTTC. Translating it yields CASSYALQGFDEQFF.